One sample yielded the 24 T cell receptor beta chains listed below, sequenced in a study of OX40 agonist ivuxolimab in advanced cancers. This table comes from immunoSEQ multiplex PCR, and its TCRdb copy is limited to in-frame clones, with some not included. The sample gives 90,000 to 150,000 clones, roughly nine tenths of which show up once; about 0.55% is in the top ten. This sample comprised CD4+ or CD8+ T cells sorted from blood, obtained in a trial of the OX40 agonist ivuxolimab. All receptors come from an adult with an advanced solid tumor such as melanoma, head and neck, liver or kidney cancer.

V usage is TRBV5-4 and J usage is TRBJ1-2; TRBD1 matches 7 bases. J gave up 7 bases and V 2 bases, and 14 bases lay outside the gene matches. Germline V CDR1 and CDR2: SGHNT, YYREEE (reference sequence). This CDR3 is built from 16 residues. The CDR3 region is CASSFQTGTADRGYTF. In DNA, the CDR3 is TGTGCCAGCAGCTTCCAGACCGGGACAGCGGACCGTGGCTACACCTTC.

The CDR3: CASSVRDFQAREGGELFF. The DNA for the CDR3 is TGTGCCAGCAGCGTCCGGGACTTCCAGGCCCGGGAGGGTGGGGAGCTGTTTTTT. The chain joins TRBV9 to TRBJ2-2; 8 bases align to TRBD2. The V gene's germline CDR1 is SGDLS and CDR2 YYNGEE. V dropped 2 bases and J dropped 8; count of bases not matched to a gene: 17. The CDR3 totals 18 residues.

The chain has TRBV5-4 and TRBJ2-1; TRBD2 matches at 10 bases. The germline gives CDR1 SGHNT, CDR2 YYREEE (reference sequence). The CDR3 totals 11 residues. V was pared by 5 bases and J by 15 bases, with 5 bases of the junction left unmatched. The CDR3 sequence: CASSSSGGRFF. The CDR3 coding sequence is TGTGCCAGCAGTTCTAGCGGGGGCAGGTTCTTC.

The chain joins TRBV6-5 to TRBJ2-2, with D maybe TRBD2 (6 bases). The CDR3 consists of 16 residues. Trimming stripped 4 bases from V and 0 bases from J, with 12 bases between. From germline, CDR1 is MNHEY and CDR2 SVGAGI. CDR3 sequence (DNA): TGTGCCAGCAGTTCTAATTCGGGAGCGAACACCGGGGAGCTGTTTTTT. Residues: CASSSNSGANTGELFF.

The V and J genes are TRBV10-1 and TRBJ1-6; tentative D call: TRBD1 (5 bases). Germline V gene sequence: CDR1 WNHNN, CDR2 SYGVQD (reference sequence). This CDR3 has 12 amino acids. The V and J ends lost 7 bases and 8 bases respectively, with 9 bases between them. Written as DNA, the CDR3 is TGCGCCAGCAATCACAGGCATTCACCCCTCCACTTT. Protein product: CASNHRHSPLHF.

This rearrangement joins TRBV2 to TRBJ1-2, with a tentative D call TRBD1 (6 bases). The CDR3 length is 13 residues. The germline V gene encodes CDR1 SNHLY and CDR2 FYNNEI. V was pared by 2 bases and J by 4 bases, with 8 bases between. The CDR3 protein is CASSEQGSYGYTF. CDR3 in DNA: TGTGCCAGCAGTGAACAGGGGAGCTATGGCTACACCTTC.

This chain uses TRBV10-3 with TRBJ1-5; D unresolved. Germline lookup yields CDR1 ENHRY and CDR2 SYGVKD. The V end was cut by 5 bases, the J end by 3 bases, with 8 bases between. The length of the CDR3 is 13 residues. CDR3 sequence reads: CAISSDPNQPQHF. CDR3 nucleotides: TGTGCCATCAGTTCGGATCCCAATCAGCCCCAGCATTTT.

The CDR3 reads CASSSSNRGGSEKLFF. DNA for the CDR3: TGTGCCAGCAGCTCGTCCAACAGGGGGGGTAGTGAAAAACTGTTTTTT. V gene TRBV7-9 combines with J gene TRBJ1-4; TRBD1 matches at 8 bases. The CDR3 is 16 amino acids. The V and J ends lost 4 bases and 7 bases, in that order; junction bases with no gene match: 11. The germline CDR1 and CDR2 sequences are SEHNR and FQNEAQ (reference sequence).

This chain connects TRBV28 to TRBJ2-6; D uncertain. V dropped 3 bases and J dropped 3 bases, with 3 bases sitting between them. The germline CDR1 and CDR2 sequences are MDHEN and SYDVKM. The CDR3 runs to 13 residues. The CDR3 DNA is TGTGCCAGCAGTTTTGGTGGGGCCAACGTCCTGACTTTC. Its translation: CASSFGGANVLTF.

The CDR3 DNA follows: TGTGCCAGCAGCTCCAGGGGAGGTCAAGAGACCCAGTACTTC. Protein: CASSSRGGQETQYF. The V gene is TRBV11-2, the J gene TRBJ2-5, with D possibly called TRBD1 or TRBD2 (6 bases each). Trimming left V 4 bases short and J 2 bases short, with 11 bases between. Germline CDR1 SGHAT, CDR2 FQNNGV. The CDR3 sequence is 14 residues long.

The V and J genes are TRBV7-2 and TRBJ2-5; the match to TRBD2 covers 12 bases. The CDR3 consists of 16 residues. The V and J ends lost 1 base and 4 bases, in that order; junction bases with no gene match: 4. Per the germline V gene, CDR1 is SGHTA and CDR2 is FQGNSA. The CDR3: CASSLDKLAGGETQYF. In DNA form, the CDR3 reads TGTGCCAGCAGCTTAGATAAACTAGCGGGGGGAGAGACCCAGTACTTC.

The chain employs TRBV29-1 and TRBJ2-1, with D unresolved. The ends were cut back, 3 bases at V and 4 bases at J, with 7 bases in the middle. This CDR3 contains 12 residues. Germline assignment: CDR1 SQVTM and CDR2 ANQGSEA. The CDR3 sequence is CSVDVGYNEQFF. Here the CDR3 DNA reads TGCAGCGTTGATGTAGGGTACAATGAGCAGTTCTTC.

The chain carries TRBV19 and TRBJ2-7; tentative D call: TRBD1 (5 bases). CDR3 size: 14 residues. The V gene lost 3 bases and the J gene lost 2 bases, with 11 bases spanning the gap. From germline, CDR1 is LNHDA and CDR2 SQIVND (reference sequence). CDR3 in DNA: TGTGCCAGTAGTATGGCCGGCAGGGCCTACGAGCAGTACTTC. Translating gives CASSMAGRAYEQYF.

This clone was recorded only once. The chain is built from TRBV5-4 and TRBJ1-1; no definite D call. Germline V gives CDR1 SGHNT, CDR2 YYREEE (reference sequence). CDR3 length: 13 amino acids. With 1 base removed from V and 4 bases from J, the gap between germline ends came to 8 bases. The CDR3 is CASSLKGSTEAFF. The DNA for the CDR3 is TGTGCCAGCAGCTTGAAGGGTTCCACTGAAGCTTTCTTT.

The chain has TRBV10-1 and TRBJ1-1; no reliable D call. Germline CDR1 and CDR2: WNHNN and SYGVQD (reference sequence). The CDR3 is made up of 14 amino acids. The V and J ends lost 2 bases and 4 bases respectively, with 11 bases between them. The CDR3 nucleotides are TGCGCCAGCAGTGAGAGCGGGTTCGCCACTGAAGCTTTCTTT. Translation gives CASSESGFATEAFF.

V usage is TRBV7-9 and J usage is TRBJ2-1, with 8 bases that match TRBD1. The CDR3 extends over 16 amino acids. Germline V lookup: CDR1 SEHNR, CDR2 FQNEAQ (reference sequence). J lost 6 bases, V lost 5 bases, and 12 bases had no gene match. The CDR3 here is CASSGGSGQGGNEQFF. Written as DNA, the CDR3 is TGTGCCAGCAGCGGAGGCAGCGGACAGGGAGGCAATGAGCAGTTCTTC.

This chain uses TRBV11-3 with TRBJ2-3; D is perhaps TRBD2 (7 bases). CDR1 is SGHNT and CDR2 is YENEEA in the germline V gene. V was pared by 5 bases and J by 2 bases, with 11 bases between. The CDR3 is 14 amino acids. CDR3 in DNA: TGTGCCAGCAGCCCCGGGGGGCTCACAGATACGCAGTATTTT. This sequence encodes CASSPGGLTDTQYF. Full variable domain (outside the CDR3, taken from reference TRBV11-3 and TRBJ2-3): EAGVVQSPRYKIIEKKQPVAFWCNPISGHNTLYWYLQNLGQGPELLIRYENEEAVDDSQLPKDRFSAERLKGVDSTLKIQPAELGDSAVYLCASSPGGLTDTQYFGPGTRLTVL.

The gene calls are TRBV9 and TRBJ2-2; either TRBD1 or TRBD2 may fit D (6 bases each). Between the trimmed V and J ends, which lost 4 bases and 3 bases, there was a span of 10 bases. CDR3 length: 14 residues. Germline V CDR1 and CDR2: SGDLS, YYNGEE. The CDR3 DNA is TGTGCCAGCAGCCAAGGGGGGTACACCGGGGAGCTGTTTTTT. Protein: CASSQGGYTGELFF. The complete variable domain, with remaining parts taken from reference TRBV9 and TRBJ2-2, reads DSGVTQTPKHLITATGQRVTLRCSPRSGDLSVYWYQQSLDQGLQFLIQYYNGEERAKGNILERFSAQQFPDLHSELNLSSLELGDSALYFCASSQGGYTGELFFGEGSRLTVL.

The rearrangement uses TRBV7-2 and TRBJ2-3; TRBD1 or TRBD2 may be the D gene (5 bases each). The CDR3 runs to 14 residues. The V end lost 3 bases, the J end lost 2 bases, and 9 bases lay between the germline ends. CDR1 SGHTA and CDR2 FQGNSA come from the germline V gene. The CDR3 DNA sequence: TGTGCCAGCAGCTTGGGACCTCTCACAGATACGCAGTATTTT. Its translation is CASSLGPLTDTQYF.

The V gene is TRBV10-3, the J gene TRBJ2-2; possibly TRBD1 for D (6 bases). Germline V gene lookup returns CDR1 ENHRY and CDR2 SYGVKD. V was clipped by 8 bases and J by 2 bases, with 12 bases between them. This CDR3 has 14 amino acids. The CDR3 loop reads CAIFQGSNTGELFF. The CDR3 bases are TGTGCCATCTTCCAGGGGAGCAACACCGGGGAGCTGTTTTTT.

The count of this clone is one. This chain links TRBV5-1 with TRBJ2-1, with D possibly called TRBD1 or TRBD2 (5 bases each). Deletions cut 3 bases from V and 0 bases from J, with 10 bases between. The CDR3 is made up of 15 amino acids. Per the germline V gene, CDR1 is SGHRS and CDR2 is YFSETQ. The CDR3 region is CASSSDSGSYNEQFF. The CDR3 bases are TGCGCCAGCAGCTCAGACAGCGGCTCCTACAATGAGCAGTTCTTC.

V is TRBV7-2 and J is TRBJ1-5; D not resolved. The V gene lost 5 bases and the J gene lost 3 bases, with 17 bases spanning the gap. The length of the CDR3 is 16 residues. Germline V gives CDR1 SGHTA, CDR2 FQGNSA. The CDR3 spells CASSLERTQPNQPQHF. The CDR3, as DNA: TGTGCCAGCAGCCTAGAGCGGACGCAGCCCAATCAGCCCCAGCATTTT.

This chain links TRBV15 with TRBJ1-5, with a weak D call TRBD1 (6 bases). CDR3 length: 15 residues. V was cut by 0 bases and J by 5 bases, with 11 bases left in between. Germline CDR1 LNHNV, CDR2 YYDKDF (reference sequence). The CDR3 bases are TGTGCCACCAGCAGAGAACAGGGAGGACATCAGCCCCAGCATTTT. Its translation: CATSREQGGHQPQHF.

The chain carries TRBV4-1 and TRBJ1-2, with 8 positions matching TRBD1. Germline-derived CDR1 and CDR2 are MGHRA and YSYEKL. This CDR3 region has 14 residues. The J segment lost 4 bases and the V segment lost 3 bases, leaving 4 bases of the junction unmatched. CDR3 region: CASSQGTGIYGYTF. The CDR3 DNA reads TGCGCCAGCAGCCAGGGGACAGGAATCTATGGCTACACCTTC.